This T cell receptor (beta chain) was captured by sequencing in a study of radiotherapy plus CTLA-4 blockade in lung cancer. The overall study: Disease control was seen in approximately 30% of patients, objective responses in about 19%. Study-level findings and limits: Radiotherapy plus ipilimumab was followed by expansion in blood of tumor-derived TCR clones. Response, reportedly, was best predicted by interferon-beta along with early blood T cell clone dynamics.

Germline lookup yields CDR1 GTSNPN and CDR2 SVGIG (reference sequence). The trim removed 2 bases at V and 4 bases at J, leaving 12 bases unmatched. The length of the CDR3 is 18 residues. On this clone: The antigen is undetermined.

Chemo-refractory metastatic non-small-cell lung cancer patients underwent focal radiation alongside CTLA-4 blockade with ipilimumab. The table came from immunoSEQ multiplex PCR; TCRdb's copy has only in-frame clones and leaves some out. The data show 75,000 to 100,000 clones, around 88% seen once. This specimen consisted of peripheral blood, obtained from a patient treated with radiotherapy plus ipilimumab. The chain uses TRBV30 and TRBJ2-3; 13 nucleotides agree with TRBD2. This TCR was sampled from a human donor with non-small cell lung cancer that progressed on radiotherapy plus ipilimumab. CDR3 bases: TGTGCCTGGAGTATACTAGCGGGAGGGCTTGTCGGAGCAGATACGCAGTATTTT. This codes for CAWSILAGGLVGADTQYF.